The clone carrying this T cell receptor beta chain was picked up many times. Its specificity is not known. This sample was taken from a study of breast tumors, draining lymph nodes, adjacent tissues. Study-wide findings and caveats: Compared with basal-like, luminal-like tumors shared significantly more repertoire with nontumor tissue. Findings are consistent with lymph node origin and intratumoral expansion of most tumor T cells. Data only fit, rather than demonstrated, lymph node origin of most tumor T cells.

The lymph nodes were axillary draining lymph nodes from breast cancer patients. TCRdb re-called the multiplex PCR reads through MiXCR, storing one row per CDR3 protein. Here the sample spans about 140,000 distinct CDR3 sequences, approximately 32% being singletons. The source material was axillary lymph node tissue. The origin of this receptor is a female donor with breast cancer. Some clones in this sample may be carry-over from other donors' samples.

The CDR3: CASSLGTGLNTGELFF. The CDR3 DNA follows: TGTGCCAGCAGCTTGGGTACGGGGCTGAACACCGGGGAGCTGTTTTTT. The chain employs TRBV5-5 and TRBJ2-2; D assignment may be TRBD1 or TRBD2 (5 bases each). Germline loops: CDR1 SGHKS, CDR2 YYEKEE (reference sequence). This CDR3 comprises 16 residues. Trimming took off 0 bases at V and 1 base at J, with 10 bases between the two ends.